These T cell receptor beta chains were read from a single sample in a study of T-cell reconstitution after alpha-beta-depleted transplantation in children. TCRdb re-called the PCR reads with MiXCR, one entry per CDR3 protein. The sample shows hundreds of thousands of distinct CDR3 sequences, roughly 17% of them seen only once. The sample here was PBMCs, mostly from graft donor cells, taken 360 days after TCRalphabeta/CD19-depleted stem cell transplant. These receptors originate from a male patient aged 2-15 years who had a stem cell transplant for acute lymphoblastic leukemia, so the T cells may come from the graft donor. CDR3s include the opening cysteine and the closing phenylalanine or tryptophan. Some rows have no size entry. The others give once, few or many, or a class for an expanded clone.

abundance: NA
j_gene: TRBJ1-1
v_gene: TRBV28
CDR3aa: CASSLWARGWNTEAFF

abundance: few
j_gene: TRBJ2-2
v_gene: TRBV9
CDR3aa: CASSVEAGAELFF

abundance: few
j_gene: TRBJ1-3
v_gene: TRBV1
CDR3aa: CTSSQDLPSGTGSGNTIYF

abundance: NA
j_gene: TRBJ2-4
v_gene: TRBV21-1
CDR3aa: CASPPPEGLAKNIQYF

abundance: few
j_gene: TRBJ2-3
v_gene: TRBV7-9
CDR3aa: CASSTRGLAAYTDTQYF

abundance: few
j_gene: TRBJ2-3
v_gene: TRBV4-3
CDR3aa: CASSRLSGRSTDTQYF

abundance: NA
j_gene: TRBJ2-7
v_gene: TRBV5-1
CDR3aa: CASSLASGILTYEQYF

abundance: few
j_gene: TRBJ2-2
v_gene: TRBV10-2
CDR3aa: CASKGTLNTGELFF

abundance: many
j_gene: TRBJ1-6
v_gene: TRBV20-1
CDR3aa: CSASWGMNSPLHF

abundance: few
j_gene: TRBJ2-1
v_gene: TRBV20-1
CDR3aa: CSARVVAGVTNEQFF

abundance: few
j_gene: TRBJ2-6
v_gene: TRBV5-1
CDR3aa: CASNPQGSGANVLTF

abundance: few
j_gene: TRBJ1-4
v_gene: TRBV28
CDR3aa: CASTTRTWDGNEKLFF

abundance: many
j_gene: TRBJ1-1
v_gene: TRBV12-3/TRBV12-4
CDR3aa: CASSFGQGGYTEAFF

abundance: NA
j_gene: TRBJ1-5
v_gene: TRBV4-2
CDR3aa: CASSNGGREPQHF

abundance: few
j_gene: TRBJ1-4
v_gene: TRBV19
CDR3aa: CASSKGRATNEKLFF

abundance: NA
j_gene: TRBJ1-3
v_gene: TRBV2
CDR3aa: CASQGSGNTIYF

abundance: NA
j_gene: TRBJ2-1
v_gene: TRBV27
CDR3aa: CAISFKGLAGQTSYNEQFF

abundance: many
j_gene: TRBJ2-3
v_gene: TRBV5-1
CDR3aa: CASSLTTGTDTQYF

abundance: few
j_gene: TRBJ2-5
v_gene: TRBV12-3/TRBV12-4
CDR3aa: CASSLFPTGGHSQETQYF

abundance: NA
j_gene: TRBJ2-1
v_gene: TRBV12-3/TRBV12-4
CDR3aa: CASSLARGWSGSSYNEQFF

abundance: NA
j_gene: TRBJ2-2
v_gene: TRBV10-3
CDR3aa: CAISESGQGNTGELFF

abundance: many
j_gene: TRBJ2-3
v_gene: TRBV4-2
CDR3aa: CASAEEAQDTQYF

abundance: NA
j_gene: TRBJ2-6
v_gene: TRBV7-3
CDR3aa: CASLGQFSGANVLTF

abundance: NA
j_gene: TRBJ2-2
v_gene: TRBV20-1
CDR3aa: CSASGGWETMNTGELFF

abundance: few
j_gene: TRBJ2-3
v_gene: TRBV6-5
CDR3aa: CASSYQFPSGRLDTQYF

abundance: few
j_gene: TRBJ2-1
v_gene: TRBV6-2/TRBV6-3
CDR3aa: CASSLLGLYEQFF

abundance: NA
j_gene: TRBJ2-7
v_gene: TRBV5-1
CDR3aa: CASSYTRQGGYEQYF

abundance: NA
j_gene: TRBJ1-2
v_gene: TRBV29-1
CDR3aa: CSVRGGLYGYTF

abundance: few
j_gene: TRBJ2-1
v_gene: TRBV29-1
CDR3aa: CSVERGTSGGMYNEQFF

abundance: few
j_gene: TRBJ2-6
v_gene: TRBV4-3
CDR3aa: CASSQARGTGISGANVLTF

abundance: few
j_gene: TRBJ2-1
v_gene: TRBV7-2
CDR3aa: CASLSGLLNNEQFF

abundance: many
j_gene: TRBJ2-1
v_gene: TRBV12-3/TRBV12-4
CDR3aa: CASSLVTNEQFF

abundance: NA
j_gene: TRBJ2-7
v_gene: TRBV27
CDR3aa: CASRGLGDYEQYF

abundance: few
j_gene: TRBJ2-5
v_gene: TRBV20-1
CDR3aa: CSARGPGAGETQYF

abundance: NA
j_gene: TRBJ1-4
v_gene: TRBV28
CDR3aa: CASRQGLGYNEKLFF

abundance: few
j_gene: TRBJ2-1
v_gene: TRBV11-1
CDR3aa: CASSPGTEYNEQFF

abundance: few
j_gene: TRBJ2-1
v_gene: TRBV19
CDR3aa: CASSIRQGGFGYNEQFF

abundance: NA
j_gene: TRBJ2-2
v_gene: TRBV15
CDR3aa: CATSGPWTSHTGELFF

abundance: NA
j_gene: TRBJ2-4
v_gene: TRBV20-1
CDR3aa: CSARDRSGVAAKNIQYF

abundance: few
j_gene: TRBJ2-2
v_gene: TRBV7-9
CDR3aa: CASSFRQGRSGELFF

abundance: NA
j_gene: TRBJ1-5
v_gene: TRBV7-9
CDR3aa: CASSLGVEPQHF

abundance: few
j_gene: TRBJ2-1
v_gene: TRBV4-1
CDR3aa: CASSQVLAEQFF

abundance: NA
j_gene: TRBJ2-7
v_gene: TRBV12-3/TRBV12-4
CDR3aa: CASSLAGVGLYEQYF

abundance: few
j_gene: TRBJ2-7
v_gene: TRBV5-1
CDR3aa: CASSFTGPYEQYF

abundance: NA
j_gene: TRBJ2-7
v_gene: TRBV4-1
CDR3aa: CASSHAMTGGEQYF

abundance: NA
j_gene: TRBJ2-1
v_gene: TRBV6-2/TRBV6-3
CDR3aa: CASTVLWRTNEQFF

abundance: NA
j_gene: TRBJ1-1
v_gene: TRBV5-6
CDR3aa: CASSPWTGTNGEAFF

abundance: NA
j_gene: TRBJ2-3
v_gene: TRBV7-9
CDR3aa: CASSSYSGSGTDTQYF

abundance: many
j_gene: TRBJ2-5
v_gene: TRBV27
CDR3aa: CASSLFVGLAGQETQYF

abundance: NA
j_gene: TRBJ2-3
v_gene: TRBV7-2
CDR3aa: CASSPEPYADTQYF

abundance: NA
j_gene: TRBJ1-1
v_gene: TRBV20-1
CDR3aa: CSARVTLGTVRGLNTEAFF

abundance: NA
j_gene: TRBJ2-3
v_gene: TRBV10-3
CDR3aa: CAISGTSDTDTQYF

abundance: NA
j_gene: TRBJ2-6
v_gene: TRBV11-2
CDR3aa: CASSLVVGKHLSGANVLTF

abundance: few
j_gene: TRBJ2-1
v_gene: TRBV6-2/TRBV6-3
CDR3aa: CASSLGLAEVPPNYNEQFF

abundance: many
j_gene: TRBJ2-7
v_gene: TRBV18
CDR3aa: CASSPSPQGIDEQYF

abundance: many
j_gene: TRBJ1-2
v_gene: TRBV9
CDR3aa: CASSVGQGNYGYTF

abundance: NA
j_gene: TRBJ2-7
v_gene: TRBV18
CDR3aa: CASSPTRQASEQYF